Each of the 12 T cell receptor beta chains below was sequenced from the same sample in a study of T cell repertoires in cytomegalovirus infection. TCRdb re-analysed the reads in MiXCR, keeping a single row per CDR3 protein. Seen here are some 320,000 distinct CDR3 sequences, more than 8% observed once, and the top ten hold around 4%. The specimen sequenced was PBMCs. Receptor source: a human donor in good health (CMV status not recorded). Some clones in this sample may be carry-over from other donors' samples.

The chain has TRBV7-2 and TRBJ2-7; the D is unclear. V was shortened by 5 bases and J by 0 bases, with 11 bases between the two germline ends. Germline V gives CDR1 SGHTA, CDR2 FQGNSA. The CDR3 sequence is 14 residues long. The CDR3 region has the DNA TGTGCCAGCAGCCCCCTGGCACCCTCCTACGAGCAGTACTTC. It specifies CASSPLAPSYEQYF.

In this sample, this clonotype turned up many times. The V call is TRBV7-2, the J call TRBJ2-3; 13 bases align to TRBD2. The V gene end was trimmed by 8 bases and the J gene end by 6 bases; junction bases not matched to a gene: 17. CDR1 and CDR2 (germline): SGHTA, FQGNSA. The CDR3 consists of 18 residues. This chain's CDR3 is CASGLGLAGVFMGDTQYF. As DNA, the CDR3 is TGTGCCAGCGGACTAGGACTAGCGGGAGTTTTTATGGGTGATACGCAGTATTTT.

This clonotype was observed a few times. This rearrangement joins TRBV7-9 to TRBJ2-3, with 12 bases aligning to TRBD2. Germline V gives CDR1 SEHNR, CDR2 FQNEAQ (reference sequence). The ends lost 4 bases at V and 3 bases at J; junction bases unmatched: 5. There are 16 residues in the CDR3. The CDR3 sequence: CASSSLAGGPTDTQYF. The CDR3 coding sequence is TGTGCCAGCAGCTCCCTAGCGGGGGGGCCTACAGATACGCAGTATTTT.

This chain links TRBV6-2 or TRBV6-3 with TRBJ1-5; TRBD1 is a possible D gene (6 bases). The CDR3 spans 15 residues. V was clipped by 7 bases and J by 3 bases, with 16 bases between them. Germline lookup yields CDR1 MNHEY and CDR2 SVGEGT. CDR3 in DNA: TGTGCCAGCACCACAGCGGGACACCTCAATCAGCCCCAGCATTTT. Translated, it gives CASTTAGHLNQPQHF.

This clonotype was observed many times. The chain carries TRBV7-2 and TRBJ1-1; D gene ambiguous. The CDR3 extends over 15 amino acids. The germline CDR1 and CDR2 sequences are SGHTA and FQGNSA. The V gene lost 2 bases and the J gene lost 3 bases, with 13 bases spanning the gap. DNA of the CDR3: TGTGCCAGCAGCTTATCGCCCCCTTTGGACACTGAAGCTTTCTTT. Its translation: CASSLSPPLDTEAFF.

This clonotype was detected ten times or more. V gene TRBV7-2 combines with J gene TRBJ2-7; 9 bases are a match to TRBD1. The ends lost 3 bases at V and 9 bases at J; junction bases unmatched: 9. The V gene's germline CDR1 is SGHTA and CDR2 FQGNSA. The CDR3 runs to 14 residues. For the CDR3, the DNA is TGTGCCAGCAGCTTCGGACAGGGGTCCCGGGGGCAGTACTTC. Residues: CASSFGQGSRGQYF.

This clonotype was seen at least ten times. This rearrangement joins TRBV7-9 to TRBJ2-3; the D is unclear. CDR3 size: 12 residues. V lost 1 base to trimming and J lost 6 bases, with 5 bases between them. Germline loops: CDR1 SEHNR, CDR2 FQNEAQ (reference sequence). CDR3 sequence (DNA): TGTGCCAGCAGCTTAGATGGGGATACGCAGTATTTT. It yields the protein CASSLDGDTQYF.

The chain has TRBV19 and TRBJ2-5, with unresolved D. V lost 3 bases to trimming and J lost 5 bases, with 10 bases between them. The germline V gene has CDR1 LNHDA and CDR2 SQIVND (reference sequence). The CDR3 covers 13 residues. The CDR3, as DNA: TGTGCCAGTAGTATCCGCTCTCCGGAGACCCAGTACTTC. Translated: CASSIRSPETQYF.

The chain couples TRBV7-8 to TRBJ2-1, with 10 bases lining up with TRBD2. The ends lost 2 bases at V and 6 bases at J; junction bases unmatched: 4. CDR3 size: 15 residues. The germline gives CDR1 SGHVS, CDR2 FQNEAQ. As DNA, the CDR3 is TGTGCCAGCAGCTTAAGAAGCGGGGGGGCCAATGAGCAGTTCTTC. Translated, it gives CASSLRSGGANEQFF.

The V call is TRBV12-3 or TRBV12-4, the J call TRBJ1-1; D is unclear. This CDR3 comprises 13 residues. Trimming cost V 5 bases and J 1 base, with 8 bases left between them. The CDR3 region is CASSVAGNTEAFF. CDR3 bases: TGTGCCAGCAGTGTCGCAGGGAACACTGAAGCTTTCTTT.

This clonotype has only a few counts. The chain uses TRBV10-3 and TRBJ1-5; weak D call: TRBD1 (5 bases). The germline V and J ends were trimmed by 4 bases and 0 bases, with 10 bases remaining between them. The germline V gene has CDR1 ENHRY and CDR2 SYGVKD. The CDR3 loop spans 15 amino acids. The CDR3 loop is CAISARDGSNQPQHF. CDR3 coding DNA: TGTGCCATCAGTGCCCGGGACGGTAGCAATCAGCCCCAGCATTTT.

This clonotype was counted ten times or more. The chain recombines TRBV7-2 with TRBJ1-6, with TRBD1 as a possible D gene (6 bases). Germline V gene lookup returns CDR1 SGHTA and CDR2 FQGNSA. The CDR3 spans 12 residues. V lost 7 bases and J 19 bases, leaving 20 bases between the germline ends. CDR3 bases: TGTGCCAGCATCGGGCAGGGGCCAGTTTGGCACTTT. Translated: CASIGQGPVWHF.